Listed below are T cell receptor beta chains from one sample, sequenced in a study of T cells in Graves' hyperthyroidism and ophthalmopathy. Via MiXCR, TCRdb re-called the multiplex PCR reads, giving one row per CDR3 protein. The data contain approximately 300,000 distinct CDR3 sequences, roughly 15% of them singletons. The sample consisted of blood. The receptors were sampled from a man aged 25-45 years with Graves' hyperthyroidism. The CDR3 runs from the conserved cysteine through the conserved F or W. Fields, in order: CDR3 length, clone size, D gene, J gene, V gene, CDR3 protein, CDR3 DNA. D genes are given only for firm matches. Clone size appears in some rows only: once, few, many, or a class for an expanded clone.

length: 16; size: many; D: -; J: TRBJ2-1; V: TRBV6-2/TRBV6-3; CDR3: CASSSTQGERYNEQFF; DNA: TGTGCCAGCAGCTCAACACAGGGAGAACGTTACAATGAGCAGTTCTTC
length: 14; size: many; D: -; J: TRBJ2-1; V: TRBV10-3; CDR3: CAISERDLYNEQFF; DNA: TGTGCCATCAGTGAGCGGGACTTGTACAATGAGCAGTTCTTC
length: 15; size: many; D: -; J: TRBJ2-3; V: TRBV6-1; CDR3: CASRLGQSSTDTQYF; DNA: TGTGCCAGCAGATTGGGCCAGTCAAGCACAGATACGCAGTATTTT
length: 15; size: -; D: -; J: TRBJ1-5; V: TRBV2; CDR3: CASSEQEGSSLPQHF; DNA: TGTGCCAGCAGTGAACAAGAGGGCAGTTCTCTTCCCCAGCATTTT
length: 14; size: few; D: -; J: TRBJ2-7; V: TRBV14; CDR3: CASSHRRDGYEQYF; DNA: TGTGCCAGCAGCCATCGACGGGACGGCTACGAGCAGTACTTC
length: 14; size: many; D: -; J: TRBJ1-1; V: TRBV11-2; CDR3: CASSLAEGGTEAFF; DNA: TGTGCCAGCAGCTTAGCGGAAGGAGGCACTGAAGCTTTCTTT
length: 17; size: many; D: TRBD2; J: TRBJ2-5; V: TRBV29-1; CDR3: CSVEGLAGVDRLETQYF; DNA: TGCAGCGTTGAAGGACTAGCGGGAGTCGATCGTTTAGAGACCCAGTACTTC
length: 14; size: many; D: -; J: TRBJ2-1; V: TRBV11-2; CDR3: CASSLDQGGHEQFF; DNA: TGTGCCAGCAGCTTAGATCAGGGGGGGCATGAGCAGTTCTTC
length: 13; size: many; D: -; J: TRBJ2-7; V: TRBV6-1; CDR3: CATHLRGGYEQYF; DNA: TGTGCCACCCACCTCCGAGGGGGCTACGAGCAGTACTTC
length: 15; size: many; D: TRBD2; J: TRBJ2-1; V: TRBV12-5; CDR3: CASGERLAGASEQFF; DNA: TGTGCTAGTGGGGAGAGACTAGCGGGAGCTAGTGAGCAGTTCTTC
length: 15; size: -; D: TRBD2; J: TRBJ2-7; V: TRBV10-3; CDR3: CAISEWSSGDYEQYF; DNA: TGTGCCATCAGTGAGTGGTCTAGCGGGGACTACGAGCAGTACTTC
length: 12; size: many; D: -; J: TRBJ2-7; V: TRBV6-1; CDR3: CASRGLRDEQYF; DNA: TGTGCCAGCAGGGGGCTCCGGGACGAGCAGTACTTC
length: 14; size: -; D: TRBD1; J: TRBJ2-7; V: TRBV10-3; CDR3: CAISSGQGAHEQYF; DNA: TGTGCCATCAGTTCGGGACAGGGAGCCCACGAGCAGTACTTC
length: 14; size: many; D: -; J: TRBJ2-5; V: TRBV19; CDR3: CASKDGQIQETQYF; DNA: TGTGCCAGCAAGGACGGACAGATCCAAGAGACCCAGTACTTC
length: 17; size: many; D: TRBD1; J: TRBJ2-4; V: TRBV5-1; CDR3: CASSLNPDRGFWGIQYF; DNA: TGCGCCAGCAGCTTGAACCCCGACAGGGGCTTTTGGGGCATTCAGTACTTC
length: 13; size: many; D: -; J: TRBJ2-5; V: TRBV11-2; CDR3: CASSGDRQETQYF; DNA: TGTGCCAGCAGCGGCGACAGGCAAGAGACCCAGTACTTC
length: 17; size: few; D: -; J: TRBJ2-5; V: TRBV6-1; CDR3: CASTTLRANGRQETQYF; DNA: TGTGCCAGCACCACTTTGCGGGCTAACGGACGTCAAGAGACCCAGTACTTC
length: 15; size: few; D: TRBD2; J: TRBJ2-3; V: TRBV5-5; CDR3: CASSHTSAYTDTQYF; DNA: TGTGCCAGCAGCCATACTAGCGCTTACACAGATACGCAGTATTTT
length: 12; size: many; D: -; J: TRBJ2-1; V: TRBV28; CDR3: CASSIGYNEQFF; DNA: TGTGCCAGCAGTATAGGATACAATGAGCAGTTCTTC
length: 16; size: -; D: -; J: TRBJ1-2; V: TRBV6-1; CDR3: CASSERQPPRDYGYTF; DNA: TGTGCCAGCAGTGAGAGACAGCCTCCGAGGGACTATGGCTACACCTTC
length: 13; size: -; D: -; J: TRBJ1-6; V: TRBV2; CDR3: CASWAFTNSPLHF; DNA: TGTGCCAGCTGGGCGTTCACTAATTCACCCCTCCACTTT
length: 14; size: -; D: -; J: TRBJ2-5; V: TRBV12-3/TRBV12-4; CDR3: CASKRDETRETQYF; DNA: TGTGCCAGCAAGAGGGACGAGACCCGCGAGACCCAGTACTTC
length: 15; size: few; D: -; J: TRBJ2-3; V: TRBV19; CDR3: CASSIRGGGTDTQYF; DNA: TGTGCCAGTAGTATAAGAGGCGGGGGCACAGATACGCAGTATTTT
length: 13; size: few; D: TRBD1; J: TRBJ2-5; V: TRBV29-1; CDR3: CSVYRGLYETQYF; DNA: TGCAGCGTTTACAGGGGGCTCTACGAGACCCAGTACTTC
length: 11; size: -; D: -; J: TRBJ2-3; V: TRBV5-1; CDR3: CASSWGDTQYF; DNA: TGCGCCAGCAGCTGGGGAGATACGCAGTATTTT
length: 12; size: many; D: -; J: TRBJ2-7; V: TRBV28; CDR3: CASSPPGSEQYF; DNA: TGTGCCAGCAGTCCCCCAGGGAGCGAGCAGTACTTC
length: 16; size: many; D: -; J: TRBJ2-1; V: TRBV18; CDR3: CASSLLLRFVYNEQFF; DNA: TGTGCCAGCTCATTACTCCTTAGGTTCGTGTACAATGAGCAGTTCTTC
length: 15; size: many; D: -; J: TRBJ2-7; V: TRBV7-9; CDR3: CASSLTGSQSYEQYF; DNA: TGTGCCAGCAGCTTGACCGGGTCCCAGTCTTACGAGCAGTACTTC
length: 14; size: -; D: -; J: TRBJ1-1; V: TRBV18; CDR3: CASSREQGMPEAFF; DNA: TGTGCCAGCTCCAGGGAACAGGGTATGCCTGAAGCTTTCTTT